These 28 T cell receptor beta chains were all obtained from the same sample, sequenced in a study of blood T cell repertoires in COVID-19. The table came from immunoSEQ multiplex PCR; TCRdb's copy has only in-frame clones and leaves some out. This sample carries around 250,000 clones, about 90% of them seen once, and the ten largest clones take more than 1%. Specimen: PBMCs or T cells enriched from blood (not recorded which). These receptors all stem from a human donor in a cohort exposed to, infected with or recovered from COVID-19 (not recorded which). The donor label of this sample is uncertain.

The rearrangement uses TRBV6-6 and TRBJ2-3; D is uncertain. Per the germline V gene, CDR1 is MNHNY and CDR2 is SVGAGI (reference sequence). V was cut by 4 bases and J by 1 base, with 6 bases left in between. The CDR3 totals 13 residues. CDR3 coding DNA: TGTGCCAGCAGTTCTGCAGGCACAGATACGCAGTATTTT. This encodes CASSSAGTDTQYF.

The J gene is TRBJ2-2, the V gene TRBV19, with 9 bases fitting TRBD1. The germline V gene has CDR1 LNHDA and CDR2 SQIVND (reference sequence). There are 15 residues in the CDR3. The J segment lost 5 bases and the V segment lost 3 bases, leaving 4 bases of the junction unmatched. CDR3 loop: CASSIGTGLTGELFF. In DNA form, the CDR3 reads TGTGCCAGTAGTATCGGGACAGGGTTAACCGGGGAGCTGTTTTTT. Full variable domain (outside the CDR3, taken from reference TRBV19 and TRBJ2-2): DGGITQSPKYLFRKEGQNVTLSCEQNLNHDAMYWYRQDPGQGLRLIYYSQIVNDFQKGDIAEGYSVSREKKESFPLTVTSAQKNPTAFYLCASSIGTGLTGELFFGEGSRLTVL.

This clone has a single count. The CDR3 sequence is CASRSGGTKGYTF. The DNA of the CDR3 is TGTGCCAGCAGGTCGGGGGGGACGAAGGGCTACACCTTC. This sequence joins TRBV2 and TRBJ1-2, with D possibly TRBD1 on 5 matching bases. Germline CDR1 SNHLY, CDR2 FYNNEI. Deletions cut 6 bases from V and 8 bases from J, with 16 bases between. This CDR3 is 13 amino acids long.

The sample holds one count of this clone. The rearrangement links TRBV6-6 to TRBJ1-2; D may be TRBD1 (6 bases). CDR3 length: 16 amino acids. The V end lost 0 bases, the J end lost 3 bases, and 14 bases lay between the germline ends. Germline V gene lookup returns CDR1 MNHNY and CDR2 SVGAGI (reference sequence). The CDR3 nucleotides read TGTGCCAGCAGTTACTCCACCCAGGGGAGCCACTATGGCTACACCTTC. Translating it yields CASSYSTQGSHYGYTF.

The DNA of the CDR3 is TGCGCCAGCAGCTTCGACAGAGACACAGATACGCAGTATTTT. Encoded protein: CASSFDRDTDTQYF. The chain couples TRBV5-1 to TRBJ2-3; D possibly corresponds to TRBD1 (5 bases). Trimming removed 2 bases from V and 2 bases from J, with 9 bases in between. Germline-derived CDR1 and CDR2 are SGHRS and YFSETQ. The CDR3 spans 14 residues.

This clone was counted a few times. This rearrangement joins TRBV6-1 to TRBJ1-3, with D unresolved. CDR3 length: 14 residues. V was cut by 2 bases and J by 0 bases, with 5 bases left in between. Germline CDR1 MNHNS, CDR2 SASEGT. The CDR3 sequence: CASSEFLSGNTIYF. The CDR3 coding sequence is TGTGCCAGCAGTGAATTCCTCTCTGGAAACACCATATATTTT.

The rearrangement uses TRBV30 and TRBJ1-1; the D is unclear. V lost 7 bases, J lost 2 bases, and 11 bases lay in between. CDR1 GTSNPN and CDR2 SVGIG come from the germline V gene (reference sequence). This CDR3 contains 12 residues. CDR3 sequence: CALIERNTEAFF. DNA for the CDR3: TGTGCCTTGATAGAGCGTAACACTGAAGCTTTCTTT. The full variable domain, with the rest looked up from reference TRBV30 and TRBJ1-1, is SQTIHQWPATLVQPVGSPLSLECTVEGTSNPNLYWYRQAAGRGLQLLFYSVGIGQISSEVPQNLSASRPQDRQFILSSKKLLLSDSGFYLCALIERNTEAFFGQGTRLTVV.

The chain recombines TRBV11-2 with TRBJ1-6, with TRBD1 as a possible D gene (5 bases). The CDR3 extends over 18 amino acids. CDR1 SGHAT and CDR2 FQNNGV come from the germline V gene. The ends were cut back, 5 bases at V and 1 base at J, with 18 bases in the middle. In DNA form, the CDR3 reads TGTGCCAGCAGCACAATGGGGAGGGGCAAGTCCTATAATTCACCCCTCCACTTT. Translated, it gives CASSTMGRGKSYNSPLHF.

This rearrangement joins TRBV4-3 to TRBJ1-4; D not certain. Germline CDR1 and CDR2: LGHNA and YSLEER. The V end lost 4 bases, the J end lost 6 bases, and 9 bases lay between the germline ends. This CDR3 is built from 13 residues. CDR3 in DNA: TGCGCCAGCAGCCCCGGAGGGTATGAAAAACTGTTTTTT. It encodes CASSPGGYEKLFF.

The rearrangement uses TRBV7-2 and TRBJ2-7; D might be TRBD1 (6 bases). Germline V gives CDR1 SGHTA, CDR2 FQGNSA. This CDR3 comprises 13 residues. The V end lost 5 bases, the J end lost 5 bases, and 13 bases lay between the germline ends. The CDR3 protein is CASSEQGSDEQYF. CDR3 nucleotide sequence: TGTGCCAGCAGCGAACAGGGTAGCGACGAGCAGTACTTC.

CDR3 protein: CASSWTGRGGYTF. In DNA, the CDR3 is TGTGCCAGCAGCTGGACAGGGCGTGGGGGCTACACCTTC. The rearrangement joins TRBV5-8 to TRBJ1-2; 8 bases are shared with TRBD1. From germline, CDR1 is SGHTS and CDR2 YDEGEE. The J segment lost 8 bases and the V segment lost 3 bases, leaving 6 bases of the junction unmatched. The CDR3 spans 13 residues.

This clone was picked up one time. This sequence joins TRBV10-1 and TRBJ2-5; 9 nucleotides line up with TRBD2. Germline V gives CDR1 WNHNN, CDR2 SYGVQD (reference sequence). J gave up 3 bases and V 2 bases, and 7 bases lay outside the gene matches. The CDR3 is 16 residues long. This CDR3 reads CASSEPERGAKETQYF. CDR3 in DNA: TGCGCCAGCAGTGAGCCGGAGCGGGGGGCTAAAGAGACCCAGTACTTC.

The V call is TRBV27, the J call TRBJ2-7; D not resolved. Germline loops: CDR1 MNHEY, CDR2 SMNVEV (reference sequence). This CDR3 is 12 amino acids long. V was cut by 3 bases and J by 3 bases, with 6 bases left in between. For the CDR3, the DNA is TGTGCCAGCAGTTTTTCGGGCTACGAGCAGTACTTC. As protein: CASSFSGYEQYF.

This clone was seen just once. J is TRBJ2-7 and V is TRBV10-3; TRBD2 matches at 7 bases. Germline V lookup: CDR1 ENHRY, CDR2 SYGVKD. The CDR3 runs 15 residues. Germline trimming cut 6 bases from V and 0 bases from J; bases unmatched to any gene: 8. The CDR3 is CAIRGGEFSSYEQYF. The CDR3 nucleotides read TGTGCCATCAGGGGGGGGGAGTTTAGCTCCTACGAGCAGTACTTC.

The genes are TRBV5-5 and TRBJ1-5; D is perhaps TRBD1 (5 bases). V shed 4 bases and J shed 4 bases, with 15 bases lying between them. The CDR3 runs 15 residues. Germline CDR1 SGHKS, CDR2 YYEKEE (reference sequence). The CDR3 region has the DNA TGTGCCAGCAGCCACGGTGGGGAGGGGAATCAGCCCCAGCATTTT. The encoded protein is CASSHGGEGNQPQHF.

V is TRBV12-5 and J is TRBJ2-1, with D possibly TRBD1 on 6 matching bases. The CDR3 sequence is 16 residues long. The ends were cut back, 0 bases at V and 5 bases at J, with 14 bases in the middle. CDR1 LGHNT and CDR2 FRNRAP come from the germline V gene. The CDR3 DNA reads as TGTGCTAGTGGTTTGGTACGTGGGACAATTGACAATGAGCAGTTCTTC. It is translated as CASGLVRGTIDNEQFF.

The sample holds a few counts of this clone. The chain employs TRBV10-3 and TRBJ2-2; 10 nucleotides match TRBD1. J lost 5 bases, V lost 2 bases, and 11 bases had no gene match. The CDR3 loop spans 18 amino acids. The germline V gene has CDR1 ENHRY and CDR2 SYGVKD. CDR3 loop: CAISESKTGGSQTGELFF. In DNA, the CDR3 is TGTGCCATCAGTGAGAGTAAGACAGGGGGCTCTCAAACCGGGGAGCTGTTTTTT.

The chain combines TRBV30 with TRBJ1-6, with D perhaps matching TRBD1 (6 bases). CDR3 size: 14 residues. Germline loops: CDR1 GTSNPN, CDR2 SVGIG (reference sequence). V lost 1 base and J 7 bases, leaving 11 bases between the germline ends. The CDR3 DNA is TGTGCCTGGAGTGGCGGGGGCGCGAATTCACCCCTCCACTTT. It encodes CAWSGGGANSPLHF.

This clone was detected once. The gene calls are TRBV19 and TRBJ1-2; 7 nucleotides line up with TRBD1. The V gene end was trimmed by 7 bases and the J gene end by 5 bases; junction bases not matched to a gene: 10. The CDR3 contains 14 residues. Germline V CDR1 and CDR2: LNHDA, SQIVND (reference sequence). The CDR3 nucleotides read TGTGCCAGTAAGGACAGGAGGGTGGATTATGGCTACACCTTC. Protein sequence: CASKDRRVDYGYTF.

The chain links TRBV19 to TRBJ1-6, with D tentatively TRBD1 (5 bases). The CDR3 totals 14 residues. Trimming pared 7 bases from V and 7 bases from J, leaving 14 bases between. Germline-derived CDR1 and CDR2 are LNHDA and SQIVND (reference sequence). The CDR3 loop reads CASNGGGTNSPLHF. As DNA, the CDR3 is TGTGCCAGTAACGGCGGGGGTACGAATTCACCCCTCCACTTT.

This chain uses TRBV4-3 with TRBJ1-3; no clear D. The germline V gene encodes CDR1 LGHNA and CDR2 YSLEER. The V end was cut by 0 bases, the J end by 4 bases, with 13 bases between. CDR3 length equals 16 residues. In DNA form, the CDR3 reads TGCGCCAGCAGCCAAGATTCGGCCAGGTCCGGAAACACCATATATTTT. It codes for CASSQDSARSGNTIYF.

V is TRBV3-1 (or the pseudogene TRBV3-2) and J is TRBJ1-2; TRBD1 might be the D (6 bases). The CDR3 spans 15 residues. Germline lookup yields CDR1 LGHDT and CDR2 YNNKEL (reference sequence). V lost 4 bases, J lost 10 bases, and 22 bases lay in between. The CDR3 DNA reads TGTGCCAGCAGCCGGTCGGGACACCTCATCTTCCCCTACACCTTC. Residues: CASSRSGHLIFPYTF.

This chain uses TRBV14 with TRBJ1-2; D is undetermined. The germline V and J ends were trimmed by 0 bases and 4 bases, with 12 bases remaining between them. This CDR3 comprises 15 residues. Germline CDR1 is SGHDN and CDR2 is FVKESK. CDR3 bases: TGTGCCAGCAGCCAAGAAAAAACAGTGATCTATGGCTACACCTTC. It codes for CASSQEKTVIYGYTF.

This chain uses TRBV4-2 with TRBJ2-1, with 15 bases identical to TRBD2. The CDR3 length is 17 residues. Germline-derived CDR1 and CDR2 are LGHNA and YNFKEQ. Trimming removed 0 bases from V and 9 bases from J; junction bases left unmatched: 6. The CDR3 coding sequence is TGTGCCAGCAGCCAAGATCCCGGACTAGCGGGGGGGATTGAGCAGTTCTTC. Translation: CASSQDPGLAGGIEQFF.

This clone was seen just once. The genes are TRBV3-1 (or the pseudogene TRBV3-2) and TRBJ2-3; D is uncertain. The CDR3 is made up of 12 amino acids. The germline V gene has CDR1 LGHDT and CDR2 YNNKEL (reference sequence). V was cut by 4 bases and J by 3 bases, with 5 bases left in between. CDR3 region: CASSLATDTQYF. The CDR3 DNA follows: TGTGCCAGCAGCCTAGCTACAGATACGCAGTATTTT.

V is TRBV9 and J is TRBJ1-6; 7 bases match TRBD1. Germline lookup yields CDR1 SGDLS and CDR2 YYNGEE. The CDR3 sequence is 15 residues long. V was clipped by 2 bases and J by 7 bases; unmatched bases: 6. This CDR3 reads CASSVGRGRNSPLHF. The CDR3, as DNA: TGTGCCAGCAGCGTCGGAAGGGGGCGGAATTCACCCCTCCACTTT.

The chain joins TRBV13 to TRBJ2-3; D perhaps matches TRBD2 (5 bases). This CDR3 has 13 amino acids. Germline loops: CDR1 PRHDT, CDR2 FYEKMQ (reference sequence). V was cut by 5 bases and J by 5 bases, with 11 bases left in between. The CDR3 nucleotides read TGTGCCAGCAGCCCGCTGGACTTAGATACGCAGTATTTT. Translation: CASSPLDLDTQYF.

This clone was recorded once. The chain couples TRBV10-3 to TRBJ1-1; weak D call: TRBD1 (6 bases). CDR3 length: 15 amino acids. Trimming left V 4 bases short and J 2 bases short, with 14 bases between. Germline V CDR1 and CDR2: ENHRY, SYGVKD. This chain's CDR3 is CAISGGGEANTEAFF. The CDR3 DNA is TGTGCCATCAGTGGGGGGGGCGAGGCTAACACTGAAGCTTTCTTT.